The T cell receptor (beta chain) described here comes from a study of human T cells and chemical hapten exposure. Study in general: Across samples, TCR yields varied, mostly owing to small differences in pooled library volumes.

The study used a library that attached unique molecular identifiers to individual cDNA molecules. TCRdb independently ran MiXCR on the RACE reads; one entry per CDR3 protein. The sample lists approximately 400,000 distinct CDR3 sequences; more than 4.5% were seen once. Overall study results and limits: Among TCRs, those above 1 in 1000 frequency were unaffected by DPC sensitization. Significantly more large CDR3 similarity clusters arose among expanded TCRs than among controls.

The time point was: patch test 1, 2 weeks after DPC sensitization. The treatment denotes: therapeutic diphenylcyclopropenone sensitization with weekly scalp DPC. There are many counts of this clonotype. As yet, its antigen is unknown. The CDR3 spans 15 residues. V lost 2 bases to trimming and J lost 9 bases, with 17 bases between them. CDR1 is MDHEN and CDR2 is SYDVKM in the germline V gene. The chain carries TRBV28 and TRBJ2-1, with D possibly matching TRBD1 (6 bases). Sequenced here: whole blood, sampled in connection with sensitization to the hapten diphenylcyclopropenone (DPC). The receptor was isolated from a woman aged 45-65 years with alopecia areata. Some clones in this sample may be carry-over from other donors' samples. The CDR3 nucleotides are TGTGCCAGCAGTTTAAGGGGGAGAGCGAACGGTGAGCAGTTCTTC. Protein sequence: CASSLRGRANGEQFF.